This entry lists 11 T cell receptor beta chains sequenced from one sample in a study of shared clonotypes between healthy human individuals. The protocol was immunoSEQ multiplex PCR, while the TCRdb copy is restricted to in-frame clones and leaves out a portion. The sample shows over a million clones, about 75% of them seen only once. Sample: memory CD4+ T cells sorted from blood. Subset here: CD45RA-negative fraction. These receptors all stem from a man aged 18-30 years in good health.

J is TRBJ1-2 and V is TRBV2, with D unresolved. CDR3 size: 12 residues. V shed 8 bases and J shed 5 bases, with 12 bases lying between them. CDR1 and CDR2 from the germline V gene are SNHLY and FYNNEI. The CDR3 nucleotides are TGTGCCAGCTTGAGGACGGGGTATGGCTACACCTTC. Its translation is CASLRTGYGYTF.

In regard to this clone: Other DNA sequences of this sample code for an identical CDR3. The chain couples TRBV18 to TRBJ1-1, with D perhaps TRBD1 (5 bases). Trimming cost V 3 bases and J 1 base, with 9 bases left between them. Germline lookup yields CDR1 KGHSH and CDR2 LQKENI. This CDR3 has 14 amino acids. The CDR3 here is CASSPGTANTEAFF. The CDR3 nucleotides read TGTGCCAGCTCACCGGGGACCGCGAACACTGAAGCTTTCTTT.

The genes are TRBV6-6 and TRBJ2-2; D is possibly TRBD1 (6 bases). V was shortened by 6 bases and J by 5 bases, with 13 bases between the two germline ends. The CDR3 has 14 residues. Germline assignment: CDR1 MNHNY and CDR2 SVGAGI (reference sequence). CDR3 sequence: CASRITGSTGELFF. In nucleotides, the CDR3 is TGTGCCAGCAGAATCACAGGGTCAACCGGGGAGCTGTTTTTT.

V is TRBV7-3 and J is TRBJ2-1; D is undetermined. V was clipped by 4 bases and J by 4 bases, with 8 bases between them. The CDR3 loop spans 13 amino acids. Germline assignment: CDR1 SGHTA and CDR2 FQGTGA. CDR3 sequence reads: CASSSSLYNEQFF. The CDR3 DNA reads TGTGCCAGCAGCTCTTCCCTTTACAATGAGCAGTTCTTC.

J is TRBJ1-1 and V is TRBV4-3; no clear D. Trimming left V 1 base short and J 1 base short, with 13 bases between. Germline CDR1 LGHNA, CDR2 YSLEER. This CDR3 is built from 16 residues. CDR3 nucleotide sequence: TGCGCCAGCAGCCAAGGCCCGGCCCTTCGGAACACTGAAGCTTTCTTT. It encodes CASSQGPALRNTEAFF.

In its sample, this clone was seen once. The V call is TRBV7-8, the J call TRBJ1-1; D remains unclear. V lost 2 bases and J lost 4, with 11 bases in between. Germline CDR1 and CDR2: SGHVS and FQNEAQ. The CDR3 totals 14 residues. DNA for the CDR3: TGTGCCAGCAGCTTAAGCTCTGGAGGCACTGAAGCTTTCTTT. Translation: CASSLSSGGTEAFF.

The CDR3 bases are TGTGCCAGCAGCTTAAGCCGGGTCCGGAAAGAGACCCAGTACTTC. As protein: CASSLSRVRKETQYF. The chain combines TRBV7-9 with TRBJ2-5; D ambiguous. From germline, CDR1 is SEHNR and CDR2 FQNEAQ (reference sequence). This CDR3 spans 15 amino acids. Trimming pared 2 bases from V and 3 bases from J, leaving 13 bases between.

This clone was seen more than once but under ten times. The chain couples TRBV2 to TRBJ1-5, with unresolved D. Germline V gene lookup returns CDR1 SNHLY and CDR2 FYNNEI. The V gene lost 3 bases and the J gene lost 5 bases, with 5 bases spanning the gap. This CDR3 is built from 12 residues. The CDR3 here is CASSDDHQPQHF. CDR3 DNA: TGTGCCAGCAGTGACGATCATCAGCCCCAGCATTTT.

The chain recombines TRBV4-1 with TRBJ1-5; 12 nucleotides agree with TRBD1. Per germline, CDR1 MGHRA and CDR2 YSYEKL. This CDR3 is built from 17 residues. The J segment lost 4 bases and the V segment lost 3 bases, leaving 7 bases of the junction unmatched. The CDR3 DNA reads TGCGCCAGCAGCCACGCCGGGACAGGGGGCGGGAATCAGCCCCAGCATTTT. Protein sequence: CASSHAGTGGGNQPQHF.

This chain uses TRBV28 with TRBJ1-3; D is unresolved. This CDR3 region has 12 residues. Germline V gene sequence: CDR1 MDHEN, CDR2 SYDVKM. With 3 bases removed from V and 5 bases from J, the gap between germline ends came to 5 bases. The CDR3 DNA reads as TGTGCCAGCAGTTTCCCAAGAAACACCATATATTTT. It yields the protein CASSFPRNTIYF.

This clone was seen at least ten times. The chain is built from TRBV30 and TRBJ2-3, with D uncertain. Trimming stripped 2 bases from V and 0 bases from J, with 12 bases between. Germline loops: CDR1 GTSNPN, CDR2 SVGIG (reference sequence). CDR3 length: 15 residues. The CDR3, as DNA: TGTGCCTGGAGTAGGGCAGTCCGTAGCACAGATACGCAGTATTTT. Its translation is CAWSRAVRSTDTQYF.